The T cell receptor (beta chain) described here comes from a study of shared clonotypes between healthy human individuals. Findings and caveats of the study: The sole specimen, blood, was sampled, and tissue repertoires likely differ.

Trimming removed 7 bases from V and 0 bases from J, with 18 bases in between. The CDR3 is 16 amino acids. The germline CDR1 and CDR2 sequences are MGHRA and YSYEKL. CD8 cells classed as naive were CD45RO-negative and positively selected for CCR7, excluding terminally differentiated effector memory CD45RA+ cells. On this clone itself: The target antigen is unknown.

Measured with immunoSEQ multiplex PCR; TCRdb has only the in-frame clones, and not every one. The data contain about 2 million clones, just under 95% of them singletons. The TCR sequence derives from a man aged 18 to 35 in good health. Sequenced sample: naive CD8+ T cells sorted from blood. This chain joins TRBV4-1 and TRBJ1-2; possibly TRBD1 for D (6 bases). The CDR3 spells CASTLDRTRSNYGYTF. The CDR3 DNA sequence: TGCGCCAGCACCTTAGACAGGACCCGCTCTAACTATGGCTACACCTTC.